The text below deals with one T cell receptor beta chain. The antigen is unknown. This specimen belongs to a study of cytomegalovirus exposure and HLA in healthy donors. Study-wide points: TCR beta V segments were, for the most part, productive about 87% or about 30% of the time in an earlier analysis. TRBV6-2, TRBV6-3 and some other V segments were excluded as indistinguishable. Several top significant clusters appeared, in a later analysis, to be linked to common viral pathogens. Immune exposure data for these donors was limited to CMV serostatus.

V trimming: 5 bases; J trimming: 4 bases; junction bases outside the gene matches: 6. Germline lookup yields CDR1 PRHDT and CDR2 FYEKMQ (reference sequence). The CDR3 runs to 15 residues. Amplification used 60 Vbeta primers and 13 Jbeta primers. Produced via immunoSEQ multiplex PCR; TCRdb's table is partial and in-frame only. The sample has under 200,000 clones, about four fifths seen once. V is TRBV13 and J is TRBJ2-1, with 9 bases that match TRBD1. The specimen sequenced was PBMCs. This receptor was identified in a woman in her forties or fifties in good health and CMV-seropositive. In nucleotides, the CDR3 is TGTGCCAGCAGCCCTCGGACAGGGGTATACAATGAGCAGTTCTTC. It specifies CASSPRTGVYNEQFF.